This TCR beta chain was retrieved from a study of cytomegalovirus exposure and HLA in healthy donors. Background on the study: An early release of data contained approximately 80 million unique TCRs, which came from HLA-typed donors. Within the Caucasian-associated ancestry cluster were around 81% of the approximately 400 genotyped donors. Findings of the study overall: A previous analysis found most TCR beta V segments productive roughly 87% or roughly 30% of the time.

PCR employed 60 Vbeta and 13 Jbeta primers. TCRdb's copy holds only in-frame clones and misses some; the assay was immunoSEQ multiplex PCR. This table holds some 140,000 clones, 76% found once. This clone appeared a few times. Its antigen is currently unknown. The CDR3 length is 14 residues. The germline V gene has CDR1 SGHAT and CDR2 FQNNGV. The V and J ends lost 5 bases and 4 bases respectively, with 14 bases between them. Sequenced: PBMCs. J is TRBJ1-1 and V is TRBV11-2, with D possibly TRBD1 on 6 matching bases. The receptor comes from a man aged 40-50 years in good health and CMV-seronegative. The CDR3 DNA is TGTGCCAGCAGCCGTGGGGGGGCGGGCACTGAAGCTTTCTTT. Translated, it gives CASSRGGAGTEAFF. Full variable domain (remainder filled in from reference TRBV11-2 and TRBJ1-1): EAGVAQSPRYKIIEKRQSVAFWCNPISGHATLYWYQQILGQGPKLLIQFQNNGVVDDSQLPKDRFSAERLKGVDSTLKIQPAKLEDSAVYLCASSRGGAGTEAFFGQGTRLTVV.